These 7 T cell receptor beta chains came from one sample sequenced in a study of breast tumors, draining lymph nodes, adjacent tissues. TCRdb recomputed calls from the multiplex PCR reads with MiXCR, one row per CDR3 protein. The table includes around 140,000 distinct CDR3 sequences, around 24% detected once. Axillary draining lymph nodes of breast cancer patients supplied the node samples. Sequenced sample: axillary lymph node tissue. These receptors all come from a female donor with breast cancer. Some clones in this sample may be carry-over from other donors' samples.

This clonotype was counted ten times or more. The chain links TRBV19 to TRBJ2-2; D is undetermined. The CDR3 totals 14 residues. Trimming took 4 bases from V and 5 from J, leaving 11 bases between them. Germline loops: CDR1 LNHDA, CDR2 SQIVND (reference sequence). The CDR3 DNA is TGTGCCAGTAGTAAACGTCTGGGGACCGGGGAGCTGTTTTTT. Amino acids: CASSKRLGTGELFF.

This clonotype came up many times. This chain joins TRBV20-1 and TRBJ2-3, with a tentative D call TRBD2 (6 bases). CDR1 and CDR2 from the germline V gene are DFQATT and SNEGSKA (reference sequence). CDR3 length: 15 residues. The V end lost 0 bases, the J end lost 1 base, and 11 bases lay between the germline ends. CDR3 sequence reads: CSAREGGGGTDTQYF. CDR3 sequence (DNA): TGCAGTGCTAGAGAGGGGGGAGGCGGCACAGATACGCAGTATTTT.

As to this clonotype: In this CDR3 the conserved last residue, phenylalanine or tryptophan, is missing, so a read error is likely. The chain links TRBV5-6 to TRBJ1-2; 8 nucleotides align to TRBD1. This CDR3 has 14 amino acids. Germline assignment: CDR1 SGHDT and CDR2 YYEEEE. The V segment lost 8 bases and the J segment 4 bases; nucleotides outside the gene matches: 10. The CDR3 DNA reads as TGTGCCAGTACCCGGACAGGGAAAATCTATGGCTACACCGTC. Protein: CASTRTGKIYGYTV.

This clonotype was picked up many times. CDR3 region: CASRLGQGQTKLFF. The CDR3 DNA reads TGTGCCAGCAGGTTGGGACAGGGACAAACAAAACTGTTTTTT. The J gene is TRBJ1-4, the V gene TRBV12-3 or TRBV12-4, with 9 bases that match TRBD1. This CDR3 comprises 14 residues. V lost 6 bases, J lost 10 bases, and 9 bases stayed unmatched.

This clonotype was counted ten times or more. V is TRBV30 and J is TRBJ2-7; D might be TRBD2 (5 bases). Germline values: CDR1 GTSNPN, CDR2 SVGIG (reference sequence). The ends were cut back, 3 bases at V and 6 bases at J, with 9 bases in the middle. The CDR3 extends over 11 amino acids. The CDR3 DNA follows: TGTGCCTGGAGCCACCGGGGCGAGCAGTACTTC. Its protein is CAWSHRGEQYF.

This clonotype was detected ten times or more. This chain connects TRBV7-9 to TRBJ1-2, with TRBD1 matching over 7 bases. Per the germline V gene, CDR1 is SEHNR and CDR2 is FQNEAQ (reference sequence). The CDR3 is 14 residues long. V dropped 1 base and J dropped 4; count of bases not matched to a gene: 3. CDR3 region: CASSLGQGGYGYTF. CDR3 DNA sequence: TGTGCCAGCAGCTTAGGACAGGGCGGCTATGGCTACACCTTC.

The sample holds many counts of this clonotype. The chain is built from TRBV5-8 and TRBJ2-1, with D tentatively TRBD2 (6 bases). The ends were cut back, 2 bases at V and 0 bases at J, with 6 bases in the middle. Germline V gene lookup returns CDR1 SGHTS and CDR2 YDEGEE. This CDR3 is 14 amino acids long. Here the CDR3 reads CASSFGGSYNEQFF. As DNA, the CDR3 is TGTGCCAGCAGCTTCGGGGGCTCCTACAATGAGCAGTTCTTC.